This is a list of T cell receptor beta chains from one sample in a study of blood T cell repertoires in COVID-19. Using immunoSEQ multiplex PCR, the repertoire was profiled, and TCRdb retains in-frame clones only, with some absent. Counted here are about 64,000 clones, around 66% occurring once; the ten biggest clones make up approximately 51%. The sample consisted of PBMCs or T cells enriched from blood (not recorded which). Receptors originate from a woman aged 55-70 years who had been exposed to COVID-19. Each CDR3 is given with its conserved first and last residue. D genes are given only for firm matches. Rows give clone size only sometimes, using once, few, many, or a class for an expanded clone.

DNA: TGTGCCACCAGCAGAGATAGGGGCGGGACAGGCCTTGAAAAACTGTTTTTT
CDR3: CATSRDRGGTGLEKLFF
V: TRBV15
size: NA
J: TRBJ1-4
D: TRBD1

DNA: TGTGCCAGCAGCTTAGGGCAGGGTCGGACTGAAGCTTTCTTT
CDR3: CASSLGQGRTEAFF
V: TRBV5-4
size: NA
J: TRBJ1-1
D: NA

DNA: TGCGCCAGCAGCCAAGACGACAGGGCAATCGCTGAAGCTTTCTTT
CDR3: CASSQDDRAIAEAFF
V: TRBV4-1
size: NA
J: TRBJ1-1
D: TRBD1

DNA: TGTGCCAGCAGGCAGGAGAACACCGGGGAGCTGTTTTTT
CDR3: CASRQENTGELFF
V: TRBV2
size: NA
J: TRBJ2-2
D: NA

DNA: TGTGCCAGCAGTGAGCCTCGGGACAGGGGGCGATTTGGTGGCTACACCTTC
CDR3: CASSEPRDRGRFGGYTF
V: TRBV2
size: few
J: TRBJ1-2
D: TRBD1

DNA: TGTGCCAGCAGCTTAAAGGGGGCTGGAAATTCACCCCTCCACTTT
CDR3: CASSLKGAGNSPLHF
V: TRBV7-2
size: NA
J: TRBJ1-6
D: TRBD1

DNA: TGTGCCAGCACGAAACGACAGGGAGGCTACACCTTC
CDR3: CASTKRQGGYTF
V: TRBV28
size: NA
J: TRBJ1-2
D: TRBD1

DNA: TGTGCCAGCAGCCGACCCGGGTTCGAAGCTTTCTTT
CDR3: CASSRPGFEAFF
V: TRBV6-5
size: NA
J: TRBJ1-1
D: NA

DNA: TGCGCCAGCAGGTTGGGAGCGGCAAGCTCCTACGAGCAGTACTTC
CDR3: CASRLGAASSYEQYF
V: TRBV5-1
size: NA
J: TRBJ2-7
D: NA

DNA: TGTGCCAGCAGCTTGGCGGGAATGAATGAGCAGTTCTTC
CDR3: CASSLAGMNEQFF
V: TRBV7-2
size: NA
J: TRBJ2-1
D: NA

DNA: TGTGCCAGCAGTTATGTAGGACAGGGGGCTAGAGGCAATCAGCCCCAGCATTTT
CDR3: CASSYVGQGARGNQPQHF
V: TRBV6-2/TRBV6-3
size: NA
J: TRBJ1-5
D: TRBD1

DNA: TGTGCCAGCAGCCAAGATCTATCGAACACCGGGGAGCTGTTTTTT
CDR3: CASSQDLSNTGELFF
V: TRBV3-1/TRBV3-2
size: NA
J: TRBJ2-2
D: NA

DNA: TGTGCCAGCATACAGGGTTTTAACTATGGCTACACCTTC
CDR3: CASIQGFNYGYTF
V: TRBV28
size: NA
J: TRBJ1-2
D: NA

DNA: TGCAGCGTGGCGGGGACTAGAGACATTCAGTACTTC
CDR3: CSVAGTRDIQYF
V: TRBV29-1
size: NA
J: TRBJ2-4
D: TRBD2

DNA: TGCGCCAGCAGCTTGGCAGGGGAGCGGGAGACCCAGTACTTC
CDR3: CASSLAGERETQYF
V: TRBV5-1
size: NA
J: TRBJ2-5
D: NA

DNA: TGTGCCAGCAGCTTGGGACATTCTAATGAAAAACTGTTTTTT
CDR3: CASSLGHSNEKLFF
V: TRBV5-5
size: once
J: TRBJ1-4
D: NA

DNA: TGTGCCAGCAGCCAGGGGACAGGGGAATATGGCTACACCTTC
CDR3: CASSQGTGEYGYTF
V: TRBV3-1/TRBV3-2
size: NA
J: TRBJ1-2
D: TRBD1

DNA: TGTGCCAGCAGGCCGACTAGCGGCTACAATGAGCAGTTCTTC
CDR3: CASRPTSGYNEQFF
V: TRBV2
size: NA
J: TRBJ2-1
D: TRBD2

DNA: TGTGCCAGCAGGGGGACAGCCCAAGGAGAGCAGTACTTC
CDR3: CASRGTAQGEQYF
V: TRBV28
size: NA
J: TRBJ2-7
D: TRBD1

DNA: TGTGCCAGTTCCAATCCCCACAGGGCGCCGGGACTAGCGGGAGAAAGGTCCGGGGAGCTGTTTTTT
CDR3: CASSNPHRAPGLAGERSGELFF
V: TRBV19
size: few
J: TRBJ2-2
D: TRBD2

DNA: TGTGCCTGGAGCCGACAGGGAGATCAGCCCCAGCATTTT
CDR3: CAWSRQGDQPQHF
V: TRBV30
size: NA
J: TRBJ1-5
D: TRBD1

DNA: TGCGCCAGCAGCTCCGGACAAATCTCTGGAAACACCATATATTTT
CDR3: CASSSGQISGNTIYF
V: TRBV5-1
size: NA
J: TRBJ1-3
D: NA

DNA: TGCAGCGTTGGGGCCCCGGGACTCTTGAACACTGAAGCTTTCTTT
CDR3: CSVGAPGLLNTEAFF
V: TRBV29-1
size: NA
J: TRBJ1-1
D: NA

DNA: TGCAGTATCGGTTGGTCCGAGCAGTACTTC
CDR3: CSIGWSEQYF
V: TRBV20-1
size: NA
J: TRBJ2-7
D: NA

DNA: TGCGCCAGCAGCCATACTCACAGGGGTTCCTACAATGAGCAGTTCTTC
CDR3: CASSHTHRGSYNEQFF
V: TRBV4-3
size: NA
J: TRBJ2-1
D: TRBD1

DNA: TGTGCCAGCAGCATAGGGTCCCCACCTAGAGGTCAGCCCCAGCATTTT
CDR3: CASSIGSPPRGQPQHF
V: TRBV11-3
size: NA
J: TRBJ1-5
D: NA

DNA: TGTGCCAGCAGCCCGAACCCGGGCGGGAATCAGCCCCAGCATTTT
CDR3: CASSPNPGGNQPQHF
V: TRBV9
size: once
J: TRBJ1-5
D: NA

DNA: TGTGCCAGCAGCTCGAGCGGGAGGGGATCCGGGGAGCTGTTTTTT
CDR3: CASSSSGRGSGELFF
V: TRBV11-3
size: many
J: TRBJ2-2
D: TRBD2

DNA: TGTGCCAGCAGTGAACAGGCGACCCGGCATGGCTACACCTTC
CDR3: CASSEQATRHGYTF
V: TRBV25-1
size: many
J: TRBJ1-2
D: NA

DNA: TGTGCCAGCAGCCCACCAAGGGGGTTGGTTAGGGGGGAGCTGTTTTTT
CDR3: CASSPPRGLVRGELFF
V: TRBV11-2
size: NA
J: TRBJ2-2
D: NA

DNA: TGTGCCAGCAGTTACGAGCTAGCCCCAGATACGCAGTATTTT
CDR3: CASSYELAPDTQYF
V: TRBV6-5
size: NA
J: TRBJ2-3
D: NA

DNA: TGTGCCAGCTCCTCTCCGGAGGGAGCCAAAAACATTCAGTACTTC
CDR3: CASSSPEGAKNIQYF
V: TRBV28
size: NA
J: TRBJ2-4
D: NA

DNA: TGTGCCAGCAGCACCGGACAGTTGGAGGGCTACACCTTC
CDR3: CASSTGQLEGYTF
V: TRBV7-3
size: NA
J: TRBJ1-2
D: NA

DNA: TGTGCCAGCACCCTATTCGCCTTGTCTGGCTCTGGAAACACCATATATTTT
CDR3: CASTLFALSGSGNTIYF
V: TRBV7-2
size: NA
J: TRBJ1-3
D: NA

DNA: TGTGCCAGTAGTATCAAGGAGTCCACTGAAGCTTTCTTT
CDR3: CASSIKESTEAFF
V: TRBV19
size: NA
J: TRBJ1-1
D: NA

DNA: TGCGCCAGCAGCCAAGAGATTAGTTCCTACAATGAGCAGTTCTTC
CDR3: CASSQEISSYNEQFF
V: TRBV4-3
size: NA
J: TRBJ2-1
D: NA

DNA: TGTGCCAGCAGTGATTTGACAGGGACAGGATATGGCTACACCTTC
CDR3: CASSDLTGTGYGYTF
V: TRBV6-1
size: NA
J: TRBJ1-2
D: TRBD1

DNA: TGTGCCAGCACAACCCCCGGGGGGGGAGAGACCCAGTACTTC
CDR3: CASTTPGGGETQYF
V: TRBV6-5
size: NA
J: TRBJ2-5
D: TRBD2

DNA: TGTGCCTGGACGACAGGGGGGAAGCAGCCCCAGCATTTT
CDR3: CAWTTGGKQPQHF
V: TRBV30
size: few
J: TRBJ1-5
D: TRBD1

DNA: TGTGCCAGCAGCGTAGCAGGCTACTCCTACAATGAGCAGTTCTTC
CDR3: CASSVAGYSYNEQFF
V: TRBV9
size: NA
J: TRBJ2-1
D: NA

DNA: TGTGCCAGCAGTGAATTTAGTAGGGGGGGGAACACTGAAGCTTTCTTT
CDR3: CASSEFSRGGNTEAFF
V: TRBV6-1
size: NA
J: TRBJ1-1
D: NA

DNA: TGTGCCACCAGCGGAGGACAGGGGCCCTTTATAGGCTACACCTTC
CDR3: CATSGGQGPFIGYTF
V: TRBV15
size: few
J: TRBJ1-2
D: TRBD1

DNA: TGTGCCAGCAGCCCCGACAGGGTTAACTATGGCTACACCTTC
CDR3: CASSPDRVNYGYTF
V: TRBV5-6
size: NA
J: TRBJ1-2
D: TRBD1

DNA: TGTGCCACCAGCAGAGAGAGGGTGACTGAAGCTTTCTTT
CDR3: CATSRERVTEAFF
V: TRBV15
size: NA
J: TRBJ1-1
D: NA

DNA: TGTGCCAGCAGTGACCCCAGGGAAAACACAGATACGCAGTATTTT
CDR3: CASSDPRENTDTQYF
V: TRBV2
size: many
J: TRBJ2-3
D: NA

DNA: TGTGCCAGCAGCTTAGGCGGGGGGGGGCCAGATACGCAGTATTTT
CDR3: CASSLGGGGPDTQYF
V: TRBV7-2
size: once
J: TRBJ2-3
D: TRBD2

DNA: TGTGCCAGCGAGGGGGTAGGAAACACCATATATTTT
CDR3: CASEGVGNTIYF
V: TRBV6-5
size: once
J: TRBJ1-3
D: NA

DNA: TGTGCCAGTAGTCACCTCGGGACAGGGGTTCAGCCCCAGCATTTT
CDR3: CASSHLGTGVQPQHF
V: TRBV19
size: many
J: TRBJ1-5
D: TRBD1